Shown below are 18 T cell receptor beta chains from a single sample sequenced in a study of T cells in Graves' hyperthyroidism and ophthalmopathy. RNA transcripts were the template for amplifying TCR beta CDR3 regions. When the TCR CDR3 underwent first-round RT-PCR, the HTBI primer set was used. TCRdb processed the multiplex PCR reads anew with MiXCR; each CDR3 protein has one entry. The sample lists about 520,000 distinct CDR3 sequences; more than 20% were seen once. The sequenced sample was blood. The origin of the receptors is a young man with Graves' hyperthyroidism.

This clonotype was counted ten times or more. The chain uses TRBV11-2 and TRBJ2-7; D is uncertain. From germline, CDR1 is SGHAT and CDR2 FQNNGV. The CDR3 contains 8 residues. The V end lost 11 bases, the J end lost 5 bases, and 4 bases lay between the germline ends. The CDR3 spells CALDEQYF. CDR3 DNA sequence: TGTGCCCTCGACGAGCAGTACTTC.

There are many counts of this clonotype. The V call is TRBV27, the J call TRBJ2-7; no definite D call. Germline V lookup: CDR1 MNHEY, CDR2 SMNVEV (reference sequence). V lost 2 bases to trimming and J lost 0 bases, with 11 bases between them. The CDR3 is made up of 15 amino acids. The CDR3 nucleotides read TGTGCCAGCAGTTTAGCGGCCTCCAGCTCCTACGAGCAGTACTTC. This codes for CASSLAASSSYEQYF.

The rearrangement joins TRBV7-6 to TRBJ2-2; the D call may be TRBD1 or TRBD2 (5 bases each). The length of the CDR3 is 16 residues. Trimming took 5 bases from V and 1 from J, leaving 14 bases between them. The V gene's germline CDR1 is SGHVS and CDR2 FNYEAQ. CDR3 amino acids: CASSPRAGLNTGELFF. The CDR3 nucleotides read TGTGCCAGCAGCCCGAGGGCAGGGCTGAACACCGGGGAGCTGTTTTTT.

This clonotype was seen repeatedly, ten times or more. The chain combines TRBV12-5 with TRBJ2-4; D is uncertain. The CDR3 loop spans 18 amino acids. CDR1 and CDR2 from the germline V gene are LGHNT and FRNRAP. The V end was cut by 0 bases, the J end by 0 bases, with 15 bases between. CDR3 in DNA: TGTGCTAGTGGTTTGGTAATATGGGCAGCGATAGCCAAAAACATTCAGTACTTC. It translates to CASGLVIWAAIAKNIQYF.

In this sample, this clonotype turned up many times. The chain carries TRBV6-5 and TRBJ1-3; 7 nucleotides agree with TRBD1. The CDR3 extends over 15 amino acids. After removal of 5 bases from V and 0 bases from J, the junction contained 4 bases not matched to a gene. The germline V gene encodes CDR1 MNHEY and CDR2 SVGAGI. CDR3 sequence (DNA): TGTGCCAGCAGTCCTCGACAGGGCTCTGGAAACACCATATATTTT. Protein: CASSPRQGSGNTIYF.

This clonotype has a count of ten or more. The J gene is TRBJ2-7, the V gene TRBV29-1; D is perhaps TRBD1 (5 bases). V gave up 2 bases and J gave up 3 bases, with 11 bases separating them. From germline, CDR1 is SQVTM and CDR2 ANQGSEA. CDR3 length: 13 residues. DNA for the CDR3: TGCAGCGTTGAATTTGACAGTAACTACGAGCAGTACTTC. Protein sequence: CSVEFDSNYEQYF.

Ten or more counts support this clonotype. The chain uses TRBV15 and TRBJ2-7; a weak D match, TRBD1 (6 bases). The V end was cut by 0 bases, the J end by 6 bases, with 9 bases between. This CDR3 spans 13 amino acids. Germline CDR1 LNHNV, CDR2 YYDKDF (reference sequence). CDR3 nucleotides: TGTGCCACCAGCAGAGATGTCAGGGGCGAGCAGTACTTC. This encodes CATSRDVRGEQYF.

The sample holds a few counts of this clonotype. The DNA for the CDR3 is TGTGCCAGCAGGCGAGTCATGGACATTCAGTACTTC. Protein sequence: CASRRVMDIQYF. V gene TRBV2 combines with J gene TRBJ2-4, with D hard to call. There are 12 residues in the CDR3. V was clipped by 6 bases and J by 8 bases, with 11 bases between them. Germline CDR1 SNHLY, CDR2 FYNNEI.

The chain employs TRBV12-3 or TRBV12-4 and TRBJ2-7, with D unresolved. The CDR3 is made up of 12 amino acids. The V end was cut by 3 bases, the J end by 6 bases, with 9 bases between. The CDR3 here is CASSFNLGEQYF. CDR3 coding DNA: TGTGCCAGCAGTTTTAATTTGGGCGAGCAGTACTTC.

The V gene is TRBV30, the J gene TRBJ1-2; D not certain. Germline loops: CDR1 GTSNPN, CDR2 SVGIG (reference sequence). Trimming removed 6 bases at V and 8 bases at J, with 19 bases between. The CDR3 covers 13 residues. CDR3 residues: CACPYDTSGGYTF. The CDR3 nucleotides read TGTGCCTGCCCCTATGACACCTCGGGCGGCTACACCTTC.

In its sample, this clonotype was seen a few times. V and J are TRBV28 and TRBJ1-1; TRBD1 is a possible D gene (6 bases). Germline CDR1 is MDHEN and CDR2 is SYDVKM. The CDR3 has 15 residues. Trimming stripped 6 bases from V and 3 bases from J, with 17 bases between. Written as DNA, the CDR3 is TGTGCCAGCAGCTTAGGGGGGATCCCAGACACTGAAGCTTTCTTT. This gives the protein CASSLGGIPDTEAFF.

This clonotype came up many times. This chain connects TRBV30 to TRBJ2-7, with D hard to call. Germline assignment: CDR1 GTSNPN and CDR2 SVGIG (reference sequence). This CDR3 region has 12 residues. V gave up 2 bases and J gave up 0 bases, with 5 bases separating them. CDR3 DNA: TGTGCCTGGAGTCGTACCTCCTACGAGCAGTACTTC. Translating it yields CAWSRTSYEQYF.

This clonotype was picked up many times. The chain is built from TRBV12-3 or TRBV12-4 and TRBJ2-3; the match to TRBD2 covers 7 bases. V was clipped by 4 bases and J by 0 bases; unmatched bases: 7. The CDR3 runs to 16 residues. The CDR3 sequence is CASSSPGSGSTDTQYF. The CDR3 DNA sequence: TGTGCCAGCAGTTCCCCAGGTAGCGGGAGCACAGATACGCAGTATTTT.

The gene calls are TRBV14 and TRBJ1-5; TRBD1 might be the D (5 bases). The CDR3 covers 15 residues. V was shortened by 6 bases and J by 1 base, with 13 bases between the two germline ends. Per germline, CDR1 SGHDN and CDR2 FVKESK. In DNA form, the CDR3 reads TGTGCCAGCAGAATCAGGGCCCTGAGCAATCAGCCCCAGCATTTT. It specifies CASRIRALSNQPQHF.

This clonotype was seen many times. The rearrangement joins TRBV2 to TRBJ2-7, with D perhaps assigned TRBD1 or TRBD2 (5 bases each). The CDR3 contains 14 residues. The germline V and J ends were trimmed by 6 bases and 0 bases, with 12 bases remaining between them. Germline-derived CDR1 and CDR2 are SNHLY and FYNNEI. CDR3 sequence: CASRARGHSYEQYF. The CDR3 bases are TGTGCCAGCAGGGCCCGGGGCCACTCCTACGAGCAGTACTTC.

This chain joins TRBV4-2 and TRBJ2-5, with D perhaps TRBD2 (5 bases). V lost 2 bases, J lost 3 bases, and 7 bases lay in between. The germline V gene has CDR1 LGHNA and CDR2 YNFKEQ. This CDR3 region has 13 residues. The CDR3 protein is CASSQPEEETQYF. CDR3 bases: TGTGCCAGCAGCCAACCGGAGGAAGAGACCCAGTACTTC.

The V gene is TRBV20-1, the J gene TRBJ2-5; possible D gene TRBD2, 6 bases. V lost 3 bases, J lost 2 bases, and 16 bases lay in between. CDR1 DFQATT and CDR2 SNEGSKA come from the germline V gene (reference sequence). CDR3 length: 15 amino acids. The CDR3 DNA is TGCAGTGCTAGTGACTTGGCGGGGCTACAAGAGACCCAGTACTTC. Its translation is CSASDLAGLQETQYF.

The chain combines TRBV4-3 with TRBJ1-6; D gene ambiguous. V was cut by 1 base and J by 5 bases, with 15 bases left in between. This CDR3 is built from 17 residues. The germline CDR1 and CDR2 sequences are LGHNA and YSLEER. In nucleotides, the CDR3 is TGCGCCAGCAGCCAAGGGCAGCTACAGCCCGATAATTCACCCCTCCACTTT. Protein sequence: CASSQGQLQPDNSPLHF.